This TCR beta chain appears in the sequencing data of a study of cytomegalovirus exposure and HLA in healthy donors. Study-wide results and caveats: The classifier, whose performance was assessed in both the original and validation cohorts, reportedly diagnosed cytomegalovirus status with high specificity and sensitivity.

The CDR3 is 16 amino acids. The V gene's germline CDR1 is SEHNR and CDR2 FQNEAQ (reference sequence). V lost 2 bases and J 8 bases, leaving 19 bases between the germline ends. Of note for this clone: The antigen is unknown.

Primers included in the PCR were 60 Vbeta and 13 Jbeta primers. TCRdb's copy holds only in-frame clones and misses some; the assay was immunoSEQ multiplex PCR. The sample carries 210,000 or so clones, over 80% recorded once. The V and J genes are TRBV7-9 and TRBJ2-1; tentatively, D is TRBD1 (5 bases). The receptor was isolated from a woman aged 45-65 years in good health and CMV-seropositive. The sequencing sample was made of PBMCs. CDR3 protein: CASSLIWQGLSDEQFF. The CDR3, as DNA: TGTGCCAGCAGCTTAATTTGGCAGGGTCTGTCAGATGAGCAGTTCTTC. Variable domain in full (rest from reference TRBV7-9 and TRBJ2-1): DTGVSQNPRHKITKRGQNVTFRCDPISEHNRLYWYRQTLGQGPEFLTYFQNEAQLEKSRLLSDRFSAERPKGSFSTLEIQRTEQGDSAMYLCASSLIWQGLSDEQFFGPGTRLTVL.